This note documents a single T cell receptor beta chain sequence. The length of the CDR3 is 14 residues. The germline CDR1 and CDR2 sequences are DFQATT and SNEGSKA (reference sequence). Unmatched junction bases numbered 1, after V lost 5 bases and J lost 1 base. The entry originates in a study of human T cells and chemical hapten exposure. Time point of the sample: patch test 1, 2 weeks after DPC sensitization. Treatment reported: therapeutic diphenylcyclopropenone sensitization with weekly scalp DPC. TCRdb re-called the RACE reads through MiXCR, storing one row per CDR3 protein. The sample records approximately 79,000 distinct CDR3 sequences, around a tenth being singletons.

The sequence was obtained from a woman between 50 and 59 years old with alopecia areata. Some clones in this sample may be carry-over from other donors' samples. Sequenced here: whole blood, sampled in connection with sensitization to the hapten diphenylcyclopropenone (DPC). The rearrangement uses TRBV20-1 and TRBJ1-5, with 11 bases aligning to TRBD1. The CDR3 bases are TGCAGTGCTGGACAGGGGGCGAGCAATCAGCCCCAGCATTTT. It encodes CSAGQGASNQPQHF.